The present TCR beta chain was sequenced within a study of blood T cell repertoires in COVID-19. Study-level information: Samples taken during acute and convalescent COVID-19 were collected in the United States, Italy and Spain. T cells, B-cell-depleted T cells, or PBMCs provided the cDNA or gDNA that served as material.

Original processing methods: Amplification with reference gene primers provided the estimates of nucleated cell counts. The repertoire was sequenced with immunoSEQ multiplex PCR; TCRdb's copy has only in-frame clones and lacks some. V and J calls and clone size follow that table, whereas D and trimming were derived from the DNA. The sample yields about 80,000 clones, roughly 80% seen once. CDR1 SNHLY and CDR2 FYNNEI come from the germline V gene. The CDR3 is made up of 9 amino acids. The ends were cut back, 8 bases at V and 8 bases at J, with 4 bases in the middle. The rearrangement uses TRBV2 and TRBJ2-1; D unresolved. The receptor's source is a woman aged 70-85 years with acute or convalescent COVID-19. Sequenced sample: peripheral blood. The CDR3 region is CASGHEQFF. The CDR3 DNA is TGTGCCAGCGGGCATGAGCAGTTCTTC.